This T cell receptor (beta chain) is from a study of regulatory T cells in long-lasting Graves disease. The study's findings and limits: Authors noted too few samples as a limitation. Among samples with persistent disease, TRBV28, TRBJ1-2 and TRBJ2-5 were favored.

This clonotype was detected ten times or more. The antigen is unknown. Germline CDR1 reads MNHEY; CDR2 reads SVGAGI. Trimming took 1 base from V and 4 from J; bases not matched to a gene: 9. This CDR3 has 16 amino acids. Time point reported: newly diagnosed GD, antithyroid drugs for less than 3 months. Extracted PBMC RNA gave rise to the TCR library. Through Arm-PCR of CDR3 regions and iRepertoire HTBI primers, TCR beta libraries were built. TCRdb passed the multiplex PCR reads through MiXCR, listing each CDR3 protein once. This table holds under 300,000 distinct CDR3 sequences, around 20% found once. The sequencing used peripheral blood mononuclear cells (PBMCs), collected at new diagnosis, from a patient treated with antithyroid drugs. The chain is built from TRBV6-5 and TRBJ2-7; TRBD1 agrees at 8 bases. The receptor was isolated from a female donor with Graves disease. CDR3 loop: CASSYLFQGAVYEQYF. The CDR3 DNA reads TGTGCCAGCAGTTACTTGTTTCAGGGGGCGGTTTACGAGCAGTACTTC.